The 29 T cell receptor beta chains presented below share a single source sample, sequenced in a study of blood T cell repertoires in COVID-19. Clones were read by immunoSEQ multiplex PCR, and TCRdb kept only the in-frame ones, dropping some. This sample has some 110,000 clones; around 83% occur once, and the top ten carry 7.9%. The sample comprised peripheral blood. All receptors come from a man aged 65 to 85 with acute or convalescent COVID-19.

The chain has TRBV18 and TRBJ1-1; D is uncertain. This CDR3 has 16 residues. V dropped 2 bases and J dropped 0 bases, with 13 bases sitting between them. Per the germline V gene, CDR1 is KGHSH and CDR2 is LQKENI. The CDR3 loop reads CASSPGQSAMNTEAFF. The DNA of the CDR3 is TGTGCCAGCTCACCAGGGCAGTCAGCCATGAACACTGAAGCTTTCTTT.

The V and J genes are TRBV28 and TRBJ1-5, with 8 bases fitting TRBD1. Germline assignment: CDR1 MDHEN and CDR2 SYDVKM. The CDR3 runs 18 residues. V trimming: 3 bases; J trimming: 2 bases; junction bases outside the gene matches: 12. The CDR3 region is CASSFPRTGKLGNQPQHF. CDR3 coding DNA: TGTGCCAGCAGTTTCCCTCGGACAGGGAAACTCGGCAATCAGCCCCAGCATTTT. Looking up the rest from reference TRBV28 and TRBJ1-5 gives the full variable domain: DVKVTQSSRYLVKRTGEKVFLECVQDMDHENMFWYRQDPGLGLRLIYFSYDVKMKEKGDIPEGYSVSREKKERFSLILESASTNQTSMYLCASSFPRTGKLGNQPQHFGDGTRLSIL.

This clone was seen a single time. V and J are TRBV6-1 and TRBJ1-5; no clear D. Germline loops: CDR1 MNHNS, CDR2 SASEGT. The V and J ends lost 2 bases and 5 bases respectively, with 10 bases between them. The CDR3 spans 14 residues. As DNA, the CDR3 is TGTGCCAGCAGTGAAATACAGCCGGATCAGCCCCAGCATTTT. Translating it yields CASSEIQPDQPQHF.

The chain uses TRBV2 and TRBJ1-6; 8 bases match TRBD1. This CDR3 is built from 15 residues. The V segment lost 6 bases and the J segment 5 bases; nucleotides outside the gene matches: 6. The germline CDR1 and CDR2 sequences are SNHLY and FYNNEI. The CDR3: CASSPGQGNNSPLHF. The CDR3 bases are TGTGCCAGCAGCCCTGGACAGGGAAATAATTCACCCCTCCACTTT.

The V and J genes are TRBV7-9 and TRBJ2-1, with 8 bases that match TRBD2. This CDR3 has 16 amino acids. The V and J ends lost 6 bases and 9 bases, in that order; junction bases with no gene match: 16. Germline loops: CDR1 SEHNR, CDR2 FQNEAQ (reference sequence). The CDR3 region is CASSGGVTGGMGEQFF. CDR3 nucleotides: TGTGCCAGCAGTGGCGGGGTGACGGGAGGGATGGGTGAGCAGTTCTTC.

The V and J genes are TRBV28 and TRBJ1-2, with 8 bases matching TRBD1. Losses at the gene ends were 3 bases for V and 3 bases for J; bases not matched to a gene: 3. There are 14 residues in the CDR3. Per the germline V gene, CDR1 is MDHEN and CDR2 is SYDVKM. CDR3 residues: CASSFGRGHYGYTF. CDR3 sequence (DNA): TGTGCCAGCAGTTTCGGCAGGGGGCACTATGGCTACACCTTC.

The CDR3 spells CASSRQLGGAADEQYF. The CDR3, as DNA: TGTGCCAGCAGCAGGCAATTAGGGGGGGCGGCAGACGAGCAGTACTTC. The chain couples TRBV5-5 to TRBJ2-7; D is possibly TRBD2 (7 bases). The CDR3 is 16 residues long. Trimming pared 4 bases from V and 5 bases from J, leaving 22 bases between. From germline, CDR1 is SGHKS and CDR2 YYEKEE (reference sequence). The full variable domain, with the rest looked up from reference TRBV5-5 and TRBJ2-7, is DAGVTQSPTHLIKTRGQQVTLRCSPISGHKSVSWYQQVLGQGPQFIFQYYEKEERGRGNFPDRFSARQFPNYSSELNVNALLLGDSALYLCASSRQLGGAADEQYFGPGTRLTVT.

CDR3 protein: CASSLLTGVIYEQYF. CDR3 nucleotide sequence: TGCGCCAGCAGCTTACTGACAGGGGTCATCTACGAGCAGTACTTC. The rearrangement uses TRBV5-1 and TRBJ2-7, with 8 bases aligning to TRBD1. Germline values: CDR1 SGHRS, CDR2 YFSETQ. V lost 2 bases, J lost 3 bases, and 7 bases stayed unmatched. This CDR3 contains 15 residues.

This sequence joins TRBV6-6 and TRBJ1-1; 7 positions agree with TRBD1. Germline assignment: CDR1 MNHNY and CDR2 SVGAGI (reference sequence). This CDR3 contains 13 residues. Losses at the gene ends were 6 bases for V and 1 base for J; bases not matched to a gene: 2. The CDR3, as DNA: TGTGCCAGCAGAAGACAGGGGAACACTGAAGCTTTCTTT. Its translation is CASRRQGNTEAFF.

This rearrangement joins TRBV4-2 to TRBJ1-6; 8 nucleotides line up with TRBD1. This CDR3 is built from 15 residues. The junction had 6 bases not matched to a gene; V was cut back by 3 bases and J by 8 bases. The germline V gene has CDR1 LGHNA and CDR2 YNFKEQ. CDR3 sequence (DNA): TGTGCCAGCAGCCACGGACAGGGACGAGATTCACCCCTCCACTTT. Encoded protein: CASSHGQGRDSPLHF.

This rearrangement joins TRBV29-1 to TRBJ2-6, with TRBD2 as a possible D gene (5 bases). This CDR3 region has 19 residues. CDR1 and CDR2 (germline): SQVTM, ANQGSEA. V was trimmed by 0 bases and J by 0 bases, leaving 18 bases between them. This CDR3 reads CSVEDREISRLSGANVLTF. The CDR3 bases are TGCAGCGTTGAAGATCGGGAAATCTCCAGACTCTCTGGGGCCAACGTCCTGACTTTC.

This chain links TRBV28 with TRBJ2-3, with 7 bases matching TRBD2. The CDR3 has 17 residues. The V segment lost 3 bases and the J segment 5 bases; nucleotides outside the gene matches: 14. The germline V gene has CDR1 MDHEN and CDR2 SYDVKM. In DNA, the CDR3 is TGTGCCAGCAGTTTTCCCCAGACTAGCAAACAAGGAGATACGCAGTATTTT. It specifies CASSFPQTSKQGDTQYF. Based on the CDR3 plus reference TRBV28 and TRBJ2-3, the full variable domain is DVKVTQSSRYLVKRTGEKVFLECVQDMDHENMFWYRQDPGLGLRLIYFSYDVKMKEKGDIPEGYSVSREKKERFSLILESASTNQTSMYLCASSFPQTSKQGDTQYFGPGTRLTVL.

The chain carries TRBV28 and TRBJ2-4; 15 bases fit TRBD2. The CDR3 runs to 17 residues. Unmatched junction bases numbered 4, after V lost 6 bases and J lost 1 base. Looked up from germline, CDR1 is MDHEN and CDR2 is SYDVKM. CDR3 sequence reads: CASSGLAGGLAKNIQYF. In DNA form, the CDR3 reads TGTGCCAGCAGCGGACTAGCGGGAGGGCTGGCCAAAAACATTCAGTACTTC.

The gene calls are TRBV11-2 and TRBJ2-3, with 7 bases aligning to TRBD2. The CDR3 covers 12 residues. Germline assignment: CDR1 SGHAT and CDR2 FQNNGV. Trimming took 5 bases from V and 6 from J; bases not matched to a gene: 2. The CDR3 sequence is CASSVLADTQYF. In DNA, the CDR3 is TGTGCCAGCAGCGTACTAGCGGATACGCAGTATTTT.

The chain recombines TRBV15 with TRBJ1-1; 9 bases fit TRBD1. Germline CDR1 and CDR2: LNHNV and YYDKDF (reference sequence). Trimming cost V 0 bases and J 7 bases; bases outside gene matches: 9. This CDR3 is built from 16 residues. The CDR3 is CATSREILMTGGEAFF. The CDR3 bases are TGTGCCACCAGCAGAGAAATTCTTATGACAGGGGGTGAAGCTTTCTTT. Drawing the rest from reference TRBV15 and TRBJ1-1, the complete variable domain is DAMVIQNPRYQVTQFGKPVTLSCSQTLNHNVMYWYQQKSSQAPKLLFHYYDKDFNNEADTPDNFQSRRPNTSFCFLDIRSPGLGDTAMYLCATSREILMTGGEAFFGQGTRLTVV.

V gene TRBV3-1 (or the pseudogene TRBV3-2) combines with J gene TRBJ1-1; 7 bases line up with TRBD1. The germline V gene has CDR1 LGHDT and CDR2 YNNKEL (reference sequence). Trimming took 2 bases from V and 1 from J; bases not matched to a gene: 4. The CDR3 is 15 residues long. The CDR3 sequence: CASSQPGTANTEAFF. The CDR3 nucleotides are TGTGCCAGCAGCCAACCGGGGACAGCGAACACTGAAGCTTTCTTT.

J is TRBJ1-1 and V is TRBV5-4; 9 bases agree with TRBD1. CDR3 length: 17 amino acids. Trimming at V came to 0 bases and at J to 5 bases, leaving 11 bases not matched to a gene. Germline V gives CDR1 SGHNT, CDR2 YYREEE (reference sequence). The CDR3 loop is CASSLGGGQGSRTEAFF. The CDR3, as DNA: TGTGCCAGCAGCTTGGGGGGAGGACAGGGGTCGCGGACTGAAGCTTTCTTT.

J is TRBJ1-1 and V is TRBV3-1 (or the pseudogene TRBV3-2), with D perhaps matching TRBD1 (5 bases). The CDR3 loop spans 15 amino acids. Trimming cost V 2 bases and J 4 bases, with 14 bases left between them. Germline loops: CDR1 LGHDT, CDR2 YNNKEL (reference sequence). The CDR3 is CASSQLSGKSTEAFF. CDR3 bases: TGTGCCAGCAGCCAATTATCAGGGAAAAGCACTGAAGCTTTCTTT.

This clone turned up a few times. The rearrangement joins TRBV11-2 to TRBJ2-1; 12 positions agree with TRBD2. Germline trimming cut 4 bases from V and 3 bases from J; bases unmatched to any gene: 1. The CDR3 contains 15 residues. Germline CDR1 and CDR2: SGHAT and FQNNGV. The CDR3: CASSSSGRGYNEQFF. The CDR3 coding sequence is TGTGCCAGCAGCTCTAGCGGGAGGGGCTACAATGAGCAGTTCTTC.

The chain uses TRBV5-1 and TRBJ2-4; no firm D call. This CDR3 is 19 amino acids long. Looked up from germline, CDR1 is SGHRS and CDR2 is YFSETQ. Trimming took off 4 bases at V and 0 bases at J, with 23 bases between the two ends. CDR3 amino acids: CASSPEVHRNLEAKNIQYF. The CDR3, as DNA: TGCGCCAGCAGCCCCGAGGTGCATCGGAACCTGGAAGCCAAAAACATTCAGTACTTC. The full variable domain, with the rest looked up from reference TRBV5-1 and TRBJ2-4, is KAGVTQTPRYLIKTRGQQVTLSCSPISGHRSVSWYQQTPGQGLQFLFEYFSETQRNKGNFPGRFSGRQFSNSRSEMNVSTLELGDSALYLCASSPEVHRNLEAKNIQYFGAGTRLSVL.

The chain carries TRBV6-5 and TRBJ1-2; D may be TRBD1 (6 bases). The CDR3 is made up of 16 amino acids. The germline CDR1 and CDR2 sequences are MNHEY and SVGAGI. The V gene lost 0 bases and the J gene lost 2 bases, with 13 bases spanning the gap. The CDR3 reads CASSYSTGTKNYGYTF. DNA of the CDR3: TGTGCCAGCAGTTACTCGACCGGGACAAAAAACTATGGCTACACCTTC.

This clone was observed a single time. The chain carries TRBV2 and TRBJ1-2, with D possibly being TRBD1 (6 bases). Germline values: CDR1 SNHLY, CDR2 FYNNEI. The CDR3 is 14 residues long. The germline V and J ends were trimmed by 3 bases and 8 bases, with 16 bases remaining between them. CDR3 nucleotides: TGTGCCAGCAGTGAGGAAATGGACAGCCTGGGCTACACCTTC. Amino acid sequence: CASSEEMDSLGYTF.

This clone was seen more than once but under ten times. This sequence joins TRBV29-1 and TRBJ1-2, with D maybe TRBD1 (6 bases). The V gene's germline CDR1 is SQVTM and CDR2 ANQGSEA. The V and J ends lost 1 base and 4 bases respectively, with 13 bases between them. The CDR3 has 14 residues. In DNA form, the CDR3 reads TGCAGCGTTGAAGCAGGGGCCGGTAGCTATGGCTACACCTTC. Translation gives CSVEAGAGSYGYTF. The full variable domain, its missing parts supplied by reference TRBV29-1 and TRBJ1-2, is SAVISQKPSRDICQRGTSLTIQCQVDSQVTMMFWYRQQPGQSLTLIATANQGSEATYESGFVIDKFPISRPNLTFSTLTVSNMSPEDSSIYLCSVEAGAGSYGYTFGSGTRLTVV.

This clone was seen a few times. V and J are TRBV7-2 and TRBJ1-4, with D unclear. The CDR3 extends over 13 amino acids. Trimming cost V 5 bases and J 0 bases, with 4 bases left between them. From germline, CDR1 is SGHTA and CDR2 FQGNSA. CDR3 DNA: TGTGCCAGCAGCCCCTCAACTAATGAAAAACTGTTTTTT. It translates to CASSPSTNEKLFF.

The chain combines TRBV7-3 with TRBJ2-7; TRBD2 agrees at 8 bases. Germline lookup yields CDR1 SGHTA and CDR2 FQGTGA. Germline trimming cut 3 bases from V and 4 bases from J; bases unmatched to any gene: 8. The CDR3 loop spans 15 amino acids. CDR3 sequence reads: CASSLSGTRGYEQYF. In nucleotides, the CDR3 is TGTGCCAGCAGCTTGTCCGGGACTAGGGGGTACGAGCAGTACTTC.

This clone was observed once. The V and J genes are TRBV18 and TRBJ1-6; no definite D call. Germline lookup yields CDR1 KGHSH and CDR2 LQKENI. CDR3 size: 13 residues. The V end was cut by 6 bases, the J end by 9 bases, with 12 bases between. CDR3 region: CASSAGSGSPLHF. The CDR3 DNA sequence: TGTGCCAGCTCGGCAGGCTCCGGTTCACCCCTCCACTTT.

The rearrangement links TRBV5-6 to TRBJ1-6; a possible D gene is TRBD1 (6 bases). Looked up from germline, CDR1 is SGHDT and CDR2 is YYEEEE. The CDR3 sequence is 16 residues long. Trimming shortened V by 4 bases and J by 7 bases, and 18 bases separated the two germline ends. CDR3 region: CASSPRTQGRNSPLHF. The CDR3 bases are TGTGCCAGCAGCCCCCGCACACAGGGAAGGAATTCACCCCTCCACTTT. Full variable domain (outside the CDR3, taken from reference TRBV5-6 and TRBJ1-6): DAGVTQSPTHLIKTRGQQVTLRCSPKSGHDTVSWYQQALGQGPQFIFQYYEEEERQRGNFPDRFSGHQFPNYSSELNVNALLLGDSALYLCASSPRTQGRNSPLHFGNGTRLTVT.

This chain uses TRBV2 with TRBJ2-7, with TRBD1 as a possible D gene (6 bases). CDR3 length: 13 amino acids. Germline V CDR1 and CDR2: SNHLY, FYNNEI. Trimming removed 5 bases from V and 6 bases from J, with 14 bases in between. The CDR3 reads CASSQTGFGEQYF. The CDR3 region has the DNA TGTGCCAGCAGTCAAACAGGGTTCGGCGAGCAGTACTTC.

This chain links TRBV28 with TRBJ1-2; D is unresolved. Trimming took off 3 bases at V and 7 bases at J, with 12 bases between the two ends. This CDR3 contains 13 residues. From germline, CDR1 is MDHEN and CDR2 SYDVKM. The DNA of the CDR3 is TGTGCCAGCAGTTTTAAAAGGTCGGGTGGCTACACCTTC. Translating gives CASSFKRSGGYTF.